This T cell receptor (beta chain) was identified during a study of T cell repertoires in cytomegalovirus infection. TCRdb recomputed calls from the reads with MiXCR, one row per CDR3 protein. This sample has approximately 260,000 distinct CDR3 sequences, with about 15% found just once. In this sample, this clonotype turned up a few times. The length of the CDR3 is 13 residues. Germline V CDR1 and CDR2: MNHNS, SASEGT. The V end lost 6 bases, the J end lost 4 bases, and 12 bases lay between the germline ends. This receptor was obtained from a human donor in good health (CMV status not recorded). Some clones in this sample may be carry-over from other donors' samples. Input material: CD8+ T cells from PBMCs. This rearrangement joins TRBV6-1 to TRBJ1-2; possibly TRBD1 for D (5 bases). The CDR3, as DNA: TGTGCCAGCAGAGCAGGGAGAGTCTATGGCTACACCTTC. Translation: CASRAGRVYGYTF.